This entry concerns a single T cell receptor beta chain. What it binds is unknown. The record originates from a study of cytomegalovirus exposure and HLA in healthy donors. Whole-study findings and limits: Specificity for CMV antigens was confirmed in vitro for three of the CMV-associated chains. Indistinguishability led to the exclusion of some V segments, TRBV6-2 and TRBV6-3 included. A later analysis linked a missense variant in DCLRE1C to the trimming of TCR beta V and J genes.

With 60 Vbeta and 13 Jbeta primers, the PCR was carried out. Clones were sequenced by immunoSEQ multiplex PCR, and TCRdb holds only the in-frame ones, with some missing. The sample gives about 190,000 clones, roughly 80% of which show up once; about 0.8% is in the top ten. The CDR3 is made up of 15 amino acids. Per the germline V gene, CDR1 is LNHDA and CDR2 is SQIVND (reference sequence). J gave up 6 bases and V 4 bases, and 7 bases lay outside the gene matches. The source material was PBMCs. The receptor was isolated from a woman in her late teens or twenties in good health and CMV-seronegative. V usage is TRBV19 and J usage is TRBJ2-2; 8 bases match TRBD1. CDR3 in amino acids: CASSRRTGQSGELFF. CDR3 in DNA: TGTGCCAGTAGTAGAAGGACAGGGCAGTCCGGGGAGCTGTTTTTT.